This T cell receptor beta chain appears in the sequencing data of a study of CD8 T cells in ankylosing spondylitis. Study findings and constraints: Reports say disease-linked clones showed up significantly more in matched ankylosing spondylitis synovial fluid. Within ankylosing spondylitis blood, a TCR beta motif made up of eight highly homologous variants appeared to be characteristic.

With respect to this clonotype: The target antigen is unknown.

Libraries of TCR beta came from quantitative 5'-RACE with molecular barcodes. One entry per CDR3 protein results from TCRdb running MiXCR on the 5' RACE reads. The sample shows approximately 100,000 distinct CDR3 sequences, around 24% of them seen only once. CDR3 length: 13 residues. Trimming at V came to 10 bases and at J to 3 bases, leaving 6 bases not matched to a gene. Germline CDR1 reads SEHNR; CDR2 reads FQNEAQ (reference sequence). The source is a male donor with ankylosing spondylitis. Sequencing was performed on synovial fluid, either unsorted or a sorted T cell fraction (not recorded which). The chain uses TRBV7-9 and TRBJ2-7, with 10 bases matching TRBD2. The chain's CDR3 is CATQLAGNYEQYF. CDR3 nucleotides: TGTGCCACCCAACTAGCGGGAAACTACGAGCAGTACTTC.